This T cell receptor (beta chain) stems from a study of blood T cell repertoires in COVID-19. Study-level information: COVID-19 samples collected from the United States, Italy and Spain covered acute and convalescent phases. T cells, B-cell-depleted T cells, or PBMCs provided the cDNA or gDNA that served as material.

Trimming removed 6 bases at V and 4 bases at J, with 15 bases between. From germline, CDR1 is MNHNY and CDR2 SVGAGI (reference sequence). This CDR3 contains 14 residues. The assay was immunoSEQ multiplex PCR, and TCRdb's table has in-frame clones only and misses some. The repertoire holds about 260,000 clones, 88% seen once, with under 4.5% in the top ten. This sequence was found in a man in his sixties who had recovered from COVID-19. This sequence joins TRBV6-6 and TRBJ2-5, with unresolved D. The sample taken for sequencing was peripheral blood. The CDR3 loop reads CASSPASGRETQYF. CDR3 DNA: TGTGCCAGCAGCCCCGCTAGTGGTCGAGAGACCCAGTACTTC.